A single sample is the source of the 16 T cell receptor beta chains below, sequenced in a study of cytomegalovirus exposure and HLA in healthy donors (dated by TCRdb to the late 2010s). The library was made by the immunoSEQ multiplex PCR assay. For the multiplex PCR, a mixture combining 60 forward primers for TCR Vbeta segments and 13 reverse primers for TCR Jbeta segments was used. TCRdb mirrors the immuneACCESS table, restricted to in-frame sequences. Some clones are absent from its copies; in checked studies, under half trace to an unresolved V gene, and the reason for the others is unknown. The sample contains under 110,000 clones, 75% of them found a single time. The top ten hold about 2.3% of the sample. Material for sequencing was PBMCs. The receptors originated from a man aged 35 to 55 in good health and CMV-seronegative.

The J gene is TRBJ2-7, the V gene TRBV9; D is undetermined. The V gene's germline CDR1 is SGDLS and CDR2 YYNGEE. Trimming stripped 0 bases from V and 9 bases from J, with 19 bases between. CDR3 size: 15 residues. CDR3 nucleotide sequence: TGTGCCAGCAGCGTAGACCCCAAGAGAGGTGACGGGCAGTACTTC. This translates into CASSVDPKRGDGQYF.

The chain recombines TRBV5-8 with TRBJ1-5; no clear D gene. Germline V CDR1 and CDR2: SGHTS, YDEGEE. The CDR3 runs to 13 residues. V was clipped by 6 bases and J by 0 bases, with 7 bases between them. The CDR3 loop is CASTRYSNQPQHF. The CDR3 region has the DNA TGTGCCAGCACCCGTTATAGCAATCAGCCCCAGCATTTT. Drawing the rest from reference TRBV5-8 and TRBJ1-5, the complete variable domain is EAGVTQSPTHLIKTRGQQATLRCSPISGHTSVYWYQQALGLGLQFLLWYDEGEERNRGNFPPRFSGRQFPNYSSELNVNALELEDSALYLCASTRYSNQPQHFGDGTRLSIL.

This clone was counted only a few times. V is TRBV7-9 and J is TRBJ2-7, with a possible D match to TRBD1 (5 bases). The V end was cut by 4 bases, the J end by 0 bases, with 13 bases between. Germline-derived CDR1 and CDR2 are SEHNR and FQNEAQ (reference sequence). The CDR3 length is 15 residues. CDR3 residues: CASSYQGSVSYEQYF. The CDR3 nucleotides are TGTGCCAGCAGCTACCAGGGATCCGTCTCCTACGAGCAGTACTTC.

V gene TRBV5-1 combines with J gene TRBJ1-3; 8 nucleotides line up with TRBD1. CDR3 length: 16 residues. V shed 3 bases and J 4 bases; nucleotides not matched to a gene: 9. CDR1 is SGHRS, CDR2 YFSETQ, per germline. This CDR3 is CASSSPVTGAGNTIYF. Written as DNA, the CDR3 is TGCGCCAGCAGCTCGCCTGTGACAGGGGCGGGAAACACCATATATTTT.

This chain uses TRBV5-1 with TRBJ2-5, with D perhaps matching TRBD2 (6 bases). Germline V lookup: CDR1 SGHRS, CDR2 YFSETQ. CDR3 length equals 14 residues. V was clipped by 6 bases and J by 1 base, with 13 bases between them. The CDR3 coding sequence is TGCGCCAGCAAGGTACTGGGGGGCCAAGAGACCCAGTACTTC. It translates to CASKVLGGQETQYF.

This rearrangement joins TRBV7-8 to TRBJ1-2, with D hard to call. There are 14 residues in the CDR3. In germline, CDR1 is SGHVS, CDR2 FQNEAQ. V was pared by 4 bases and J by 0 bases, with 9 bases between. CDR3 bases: TGTGCCAGCAGCTCCCGCGTCCCTAACTATGGCTACACCTTC. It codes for CASSSRVPNYGYTF.

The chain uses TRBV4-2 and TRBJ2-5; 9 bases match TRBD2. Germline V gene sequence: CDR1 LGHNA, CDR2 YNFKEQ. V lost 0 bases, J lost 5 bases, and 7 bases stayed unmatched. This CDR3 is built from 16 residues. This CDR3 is CASSQDAGGAGETQYF. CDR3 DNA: TGTGCCAGCAGCCAAGACGCGGGGGGGGCGGGGGAGACCCAGTACTTC.

The CDR3 reads CASSILGGDYGYTF. For the CDR3, the DNA is TGTGCCAGTAGTATACTGGGGGGAGACTATGGCTACACCTTC. V and J are TRBV19 and TRBJ1-2; D might be TRBD1 (5 bases). The CDR3 loop spans 14 amino acids. The germline gives CDR1 LNHDA, CDR2 SQIVND (reference sequence). V lost 2 bases to trimming and J lost 3 bases, with 10 bases between them. The full variable domain, rest sourced from reference TRBV19 and TRBJ1-2, is DGGITQSPKYLFRKEGQNVTLSCEQNLNHDAMYWYRQDPGQGLRLIYYSQIVNDFQKGDIAEGYSVSREKKESFPLTVTSAQKNPTAFYLCASSILGGDYGYTFGSGTRLTVV.

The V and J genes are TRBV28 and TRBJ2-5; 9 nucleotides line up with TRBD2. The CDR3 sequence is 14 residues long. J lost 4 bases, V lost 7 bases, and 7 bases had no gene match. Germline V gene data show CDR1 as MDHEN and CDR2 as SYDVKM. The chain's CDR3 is CASTARGGPETQYF. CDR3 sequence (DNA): TGTGCCAGCACGGCGCGGGGGGGCCCAGAGACCCAGTACTTC.

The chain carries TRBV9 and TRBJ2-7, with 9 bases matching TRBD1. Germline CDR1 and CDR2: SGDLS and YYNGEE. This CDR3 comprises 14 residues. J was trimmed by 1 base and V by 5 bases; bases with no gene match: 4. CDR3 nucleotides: TGTGCCAGCAGTAGGACAGGGGAATCCTACGAGCAGTACTTC. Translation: CASSRTGESYEQYF.

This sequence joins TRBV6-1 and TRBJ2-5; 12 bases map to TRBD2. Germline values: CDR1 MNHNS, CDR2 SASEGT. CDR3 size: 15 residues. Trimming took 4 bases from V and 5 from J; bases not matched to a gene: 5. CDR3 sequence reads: CASSAGTSGLETQYF. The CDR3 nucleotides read TGTGCCAGCAGTGCCGGGACTAGCGGGTTGGAGACCCAGTACTTC.

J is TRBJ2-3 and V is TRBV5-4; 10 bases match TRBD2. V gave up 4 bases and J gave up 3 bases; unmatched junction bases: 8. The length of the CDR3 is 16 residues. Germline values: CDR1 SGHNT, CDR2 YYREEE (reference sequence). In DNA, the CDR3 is TGTGCCAGCAGCAGGACGGGACTAGCGAGGACAGATACGCAGTATTTT. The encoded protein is CASSRTGLARTDTQYF.

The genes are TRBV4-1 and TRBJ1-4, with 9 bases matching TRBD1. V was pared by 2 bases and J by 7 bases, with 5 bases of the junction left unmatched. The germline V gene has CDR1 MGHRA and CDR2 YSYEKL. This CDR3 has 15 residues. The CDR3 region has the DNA TGCGCCAGCAGCCAATGGACAGGGGAAGGTGAAAAACTGTTTTTT. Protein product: CASSQWTGEGEKLFF.

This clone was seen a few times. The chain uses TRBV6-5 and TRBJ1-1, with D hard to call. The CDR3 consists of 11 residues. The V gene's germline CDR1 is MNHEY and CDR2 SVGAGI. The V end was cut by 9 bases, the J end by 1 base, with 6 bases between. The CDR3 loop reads CASQRNTEAFF. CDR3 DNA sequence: TGTGCCAGTCAGCGGAACACTGAAGCTTTCTTT.

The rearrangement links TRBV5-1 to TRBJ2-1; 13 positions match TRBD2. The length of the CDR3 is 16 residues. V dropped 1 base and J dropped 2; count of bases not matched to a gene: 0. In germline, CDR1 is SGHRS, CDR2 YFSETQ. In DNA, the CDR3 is TGCGCCAGCAGCTTGACTAGCGGGGGGGCCTACAATGAGCAGTTCTTC. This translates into CASSLTSGGAYNEQFF.

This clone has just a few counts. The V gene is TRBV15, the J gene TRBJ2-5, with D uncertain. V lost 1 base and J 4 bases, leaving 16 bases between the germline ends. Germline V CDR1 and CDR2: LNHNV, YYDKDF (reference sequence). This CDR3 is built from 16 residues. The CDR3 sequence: CATSRGEDPRRETQYF. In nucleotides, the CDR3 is TGTGCCACCAGCAGAGGCGAGGATCCCCGAAGAGAGACCCAGTACTTC.